Following are 18 T cell receptor beta chains from one sample sequenced in a study of human T cells and chemical hapten exposure. The time point denotes: patch test 2, 6 weeks after DPC sensitization. Treatment described: therapeutic diphenylcyclopropenone sensitization with weekly scalp DPC. TCRdb ran MiXCR on the RACE reads and lists one entry per CDR3 protein. The sample yields tens of thousands of distinct CDR3 sequences, 8.5% to 9% seen once. Material: whole blood, obtained in connection with sensitization to the hapten diphenylcyclopropenone (DPC). Source of these receptors: a woman aged 50 to 65 with alopecia areata. Some clones in this sample may be carry-over from other donors' samples.

This sequence joins TRBV28 and TRBJ2-2; TRBD1 or TRBD2 may be the D gene (6 bases each). Germline V gene sequence: CDR1 MDHEN, CDR2 SYDVKM. V lost 9 bases, J lost 4 bases, and 12 bases lay in between. The CDR3 covers 13 residues. Here the CDR3 DNA reads TGTGCCAGTAGAGAGGGGGGCACCGGGGAGCTGTTTTTT. Translated: CASREGGTGELFF.

The chain joins TRBV5-1 to TRBJ2-6; the D call may be TRBD1 or TRBD2 (5 bases each). Germline loops: CDR1 SGHRS, CDR2 YFSETQ. Trimming took 4 bases from V and 4 from J, leaving 18 bases between them. The CDR3 contains 17 residues. CDR3 sequence reads: CASSTDWDLGGANVLTF. DNA of the CDR3: TGCGCCAGCAGCACGGACTGGGACCTGGGGGGGGCCAACGTCCTGACTTTC.

This clonotype was found many times. CDR3 in DNA: TGTGCCAGCAGTTTGGGTCGGACCGGGGAGCTGTTTTTT. Protein product: CASSLGRTGELFF. The chain combines TRBV27 with TRBJ2-2; D remains unclear. Between the trimmed V and J ends, which lost 3 bases and 5 bases, there was a span of 7 bases. The CDR3 spans 13 residues. The germline V gene encodes CDR1 MNHEY and CDR2 SMNVEV (reference sequence).

This clonotype occurred a few times. This rearrangement joins TRBV13 to TRBJ2-7; 7 nucleotides align to TRBD1. There are 13 residues in the CDR3. V trimming: 5 bases; J trimming: 2 bases; junction bases outside the gene matches: 3. The germline V gene has CDR1 PRHDT and CDR2 FYEKMQ (reference sequence). Here the CDR3 reads CASSPQGTYEQYF. The CDR3 DNA follows: TGTGCCAGCAGCCCACAGGGGACCTACGAGCAGTACTTC. The whole variable domain, filled in from reference TRBV13 and TRBJ2-7, reads AAGVIQSPRHLIKEKRETATLKCYPIPRHDTVYWYQQGPGQDPQFLISFYEKMQSDKGSIPDRFSAQQFSDYHSELNMSSLELGDSALYFCASSPQGTYEQYFGPGTRLTVT.

Only a few counts were recorded for this clonotype. The chain has TRBV12-3 or TRBV12-4 and TRBJ1-1, with TRBD1 identical over 9 bases. This CDR3 spans 14 amino acids. The ends lost 3 bases at V and 5 bases at J; junction bases unmatched: 4. CDR3 in DNA: TGTGCCAGCAGTTTGGTGACAGGGGGGACTGAAGCTTTCTTT. Its protein product is CASSLVTGGTEAFF.

The chain is built from TRBV12-3 or TRBV12-4 and TRBJ2-3, with 14 bases fitting TRBD2. J lost 6 bases, V lost 6 bases, and 8 bases had no gene match. The CDR3 contains 16 residues. In nucleotides, the CDR3 is TGTGCCAGCAGGCTGACTAGCGGGAGGGCTCCCGATACGCAGTATTTT. It translates to CASRLTSGRAPDTQYF.

This chain joins TRBV28 and TRBJ2-7; D assignment may be TRBD1 or TRBD2 (6 bases each). This CDR3 comprises 14 residues. The V gene lost 3 bases and the J gene lost 2 bases, with 11 bases spanning the gap. Looked up from germline, CDR1 is MDHEN and CDR2 is SYDVKM. CDR3 in DNA: TGTGCCAGCAGTTTGCCCGGGGGCCCCTACGAGCAGTACTTC. Its protein is CASSLPGGPYEQYF. The full variable domain, completed using reference TRBV28 and TRBJ2-7, is DVKVTQSSRYLVKRTGEKVFLECVQDMDHENMFWYRQDPGLGLRLIYFSYDVKMKEKGDIPEGYSVSREKKERFSLILESASTNQTSMYLCASSLPGGPYEQYFGPGTRLTVT.

V and J are TRBV20-1 and TRBJ2-7; tentative D call: TRBD1 (6 bases). Germline values: CDR1 DFQATT, CDR2 SNEGSKA (reference sequence). The ends were cut back, 6 bases at V and 2 bases at J, with 17 bases in the middle. This CDR3 is 14 amino acids long. Here the CDR3 reads CSAADSYRPYEQYF. In DNA form, the CDR3 reads TGCAGTGCGGCGGACAGCTACCGTCCCTACGAGCAGTACTTC.

The genes are TRBV2 and TRBJ2-1; no firm D call. Germline V gene lookup returns CDR1 SNHLY and CDR2 FYNNEI. There are 13 residues in the CDR3. V shed 2 bases and J shed 6 bases, with 8 bases lying between them. The CDR3 sequence: CASSEYRANEQFF. The CDR3 region has the DNA TGTGCCAGCAGTGAATATAGGGCCAATGAGCAGTTCTTC. Using reference TRBV2 and TRBJ2-1 for the parts outside the CDR3, the full variable domain is EPEVTQTPSHQVTQMGQEVILRCVPISNHLYFYWYRQILGQKVEFLVSFYNNEISEKSEIFDDQFSVERPDGSNFTLKIRSTKLEDSAMYFCASSEYRANEQFFGPGTRLTVL.

This clonotype has more than one count but fewer than ten. The chain links TRBV6-5 to TRBJ1-2; the D gene is possibly TRBD1 (5 bases). There are 14 residues in the CDR3. The V gene lost 5 bases and the J gene lost 3 bases, with 13 bases spanning the gap. Germline assignment: CDR1 MNHEY and CDR2 SVGAGI. CDR3 nucleotides: TGTGCCAGCAGTCCGTCACAGGACTACTATGGCTACACCTTC. Amino acid sequence: CASSPSQDYYGYTF.

The CDR3 DNA is TGTGCCAGCAGTTTACTAGGGACAGGGGGCCGGAACACTGAAGCTTTCTTT. Its translation is CASSLLGTGGRNTEAFF. This chain links TRBV27 with TRBJ1-1, with 12 bases matching TRBD1. The ends lost 2 bases at V and 1 base at J; junction bases unmatched: 5. The germline V gene encodes CDR1 MNHEY and CDR2 SMNVEV (reference sequence). The length of the CDR3 is 17 residues.

The V gene is TRBV28, the J gene TRBJ2-7, with D perhaps matching TRBD2 (7 bases). Trimming shortened V by 7 bases and J by 6 bases, and 16 bases separated the two germline ends. This CDR3 is 13 amino acids long. Germline values: CDR1 MDHEN, CDR2 SYDVKM. CDR3 nucleotides: TGTGCCAGCACCCTCGCCGGGGGGCCCGAGCAGTACTTC. Protein product: CASTLAGGPEQYF.

The chain carries TRBV7-2 and TRBJ2-6; the D is unclear. The germline V gene encodes CDR1 SGHTA and CDR2 FQGNSA. The V and J ends lost 2 bases and 2 bases respectively, with 13 bases between them. This CDR3 is built from 17 residues. CDR3 in DNA: TGTGCCAGCAGCTTATCTGGCCTAGGTCCTGGGGCCAACGTCCTGACTTTC. Amino acid sequence: CASSLSGLGPGANVLTF.

V and J are TRBV27 and TRBJ2-3, with D maybe TRBD1 (6 bases). V dropped 6 bases and J dropped 5 bases, with 18 bases sitting between them. The CDR3 is made up of 15 amino acids. Germline V gene sequence: CDR1 MNHEY, CDR2 SMNVEV (reference sequence). CDR3 DNA sequence: TGTGCCAGCAGCCGGAACAGGGACCGAAGAGATACGCAGTATTTT. It specifies CASSRNRDRRDTQYF.

This clonotype was found a few times. The gene calls are TRBV6-6 and TRBJ1-4; D is possibly TRBD1 (5 bases). Germline V gene lookup returns CDR1 MNHNY and CDR2 SVGAGI (reference sequence). With 6 bases removed from V and 4 bases from J, the gap between germline ends came to 15 bases. This CDR3 is 15 amino acids long. The chain's CDR3 is CASSNRDGSNEKLFF. The CDR3 DNA sequence: TGTGCCAGCAGCAACCGGGACGGAAGTAATGAAAAACTGTTTTTT.

This clonotype has a handful of counts. The chain is built from TRBV7-2 and TRBJ2-5; possible D gene TRBD2, 7 bases. The germline gives CDR1 SGHTA, CDR2 FQGNSA. V shed 5 bases and J shed 0 bases, with 22 bases lying between them. This CDR3 is 18 amino acids long. Here the CDR3 DNA reads TGTGCCAGCAGCCTACAGTGGGGGGGCGGCAGCTACCAAGAGACCCAGTACTTC. It codes for CASSLQWGGGSYQETQYF.

This clonotype was counted a few times. The V gene is TRBV10-2, the J gene TRBJ2-7; D is unresolved. The germline V and J ends were trimmed by 6 bases and 2 bases, with 8 bases remaining between them. The CDR3 sequence is 12 residues long. Germline lookup yields CDR1 WSHSY and CDR2 SAAADI. The CDR3 coding sequence is TGCGCCAGCAGCCATGGGGCCTACGAGCAGTACTTC. It codes for CASSHGAYEQYF.

This clonotype was recorded at least ten times. Written as DNA, the CDR3 is TGTGCCAGCAGTTATAGCAATCAGCCCCAGCATTTT. Translation: CASSYSNQPQHF. The J gene is TRBJ1-5, the V gene TRBV28; D not resolved. This CDR3 has 12 amino acids. CDR1 and CDR2 from the germline V gene are MDHEN and SYDVKM. V lost 4 bases, J lost 0 bases, and 1 base lay in between.